The rows below give T cell receptor beta chains drawn from one sample of a study of shared clonotypes between healthy human individuals. The protocol was immunoSEQ multiplex PCR, while the TCRdb copy is restricted to in-frame clones and leaves out a portion. The repertoire holds about a million clones, with over 75% as singletons. Sequenced input: memory CD4+ T cells sorted from blood. The receptors were sampled from a man younger than 35 in good health. Each CDR3 is given with its conserved first and last residue. D genes are given only for firm matches. Not every row has a clone size; where given, it reads once, few, many or a size class.

- | TRBJ2-5 | TRBV19 | - | TGTGCCAGTAGTATACATGTTATGGAGACCCAGTACTTC | CASSIHVMETQYF
TRBD1 | TRBJ2-7 | TRBV5-5 | - | TGTGCCAGCAGACGGACAGGGCTCTACGAGCAGTACTTC | CASRRTGLYEQYF
TRBD1 | TRBJ1-5 | TRBV9 | - | TGTGCCAGCAGCGGGGGACAGGGTGGCAATCAGCCCCAGCATTTT | CASSGGQGGNQPQHF
- | TRBJ2-3 | TRBV27 | - | TGTGCCAGCAGTTTCGCGTTAGCGAGTACGCAGTATTTT | CASSFALASTQYF
- | TRBJ1-5 | TRBV6-1 | - | TGTGCCAGCAGTGGGCGCGGCAGCAATCAGCCCCAGCATTTT | CASSGRGSNQPQHF
- | TRBJ2-2 | TRBV19 | - | TGTGCCAGTAGTTACACTGCCGGGGAGCTGTTTTTT | CASSYTAGELFF
TRBD2 | TRBJ2-4 | TRBV2 | - | TGTGCCAGCAGTGACCCCTTGACTAGCGGGGGGGTCAAAAACATTCAGTACTTC | CASSDPLTSGGVKNIQYF
TRBD1 | TRBJ1-2 | TRBV30 | - | TGTGCCTGGACGGGACAGGGTAACTATGGCTACACCTTC | CAWTGQGNYGYTF
- | TRBJ1-3 | TRBV10-3 | - | TGTGCCATCAGCAAAGACAGGTCCCCTGGAAACACCATATATTTT | CAISKDRSPGNTIYF
- | TRBJ2-3 | TRBV30 | - | TGTGCCTGGAGTCCGGGGGATCGCACAGATACGCAGTATTTT | CAWSPGDRTDTQYF
- | TRBJ2-1 | TRBV15 | - | TGTGCCACCAGCAGAGAGAGTTCCGGTGAGCAGTTCTTC | CATSRESSGEQFF
- | TRBJ1-5 | TRBV6-1 | - | TGTGCCAGCAGTGAAGGCCGCACCAGCAATCAGCCCCAGCATTTT | CASSEGRTSNQPQHF
- | TRBJ2-3 | TRBV7-9 | - | TGTGCCAGCAGCTTATATCTCGGGGGCATAGATACGCAGTATTTT | CASSLYLGGIDTQYF
- | TRBJ2-5 | TRBV19 | - | TGTGCCAGTAGTATGAGGGCCCGAGAGACCCAGTACTTC | CASSMRARETQYF
- | TRBJ2-7 | TRBV2 | few | TGTGCCAGCGTACGGGACTCGAACTACGAGCAGTACTTC | CASVRDSNYEQYF
- | TRBJ1-1 | TRBV11-2 | - | TGTGCCAGCAGCTTAGGGTGGCGGGGCCCCACTGAAGCTTTCTTT | CASSLGWRGPTEAFF
- | TRBJ2-1 | TRBV5-4 | - | TGTGCCAGCAGCTTAGGGGGGACCTCCTACAATGAGCAGTTCTTC | CASSLGGTSYNEQFF
- | TRBJ2-5 | TRBV7-9 | once | TGTGCCAGCAGCTTAGGGGGCGCATTACAAGAGACCCAGTACTTC | CASSLGGALQETQYF
TRBD1 | TRBJ2-3 | TRBV5-1 | - | TGCGCCAGCAGCTTGGCCGGACAGGGGACCACAGATACGCAGTATTTT | CASSLAGQGTTDTQYF